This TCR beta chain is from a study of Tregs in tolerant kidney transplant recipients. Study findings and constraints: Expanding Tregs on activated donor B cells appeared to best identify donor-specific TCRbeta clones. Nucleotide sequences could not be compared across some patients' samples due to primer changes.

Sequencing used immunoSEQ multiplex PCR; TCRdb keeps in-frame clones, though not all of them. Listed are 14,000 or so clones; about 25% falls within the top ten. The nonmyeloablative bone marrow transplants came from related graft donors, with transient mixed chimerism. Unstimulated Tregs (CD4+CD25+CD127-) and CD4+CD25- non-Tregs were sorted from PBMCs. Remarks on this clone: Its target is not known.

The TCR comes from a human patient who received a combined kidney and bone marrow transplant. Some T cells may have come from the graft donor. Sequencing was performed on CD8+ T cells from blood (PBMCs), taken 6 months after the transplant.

CDR3 bases read: TGTGCCACCAGCAGAGGTCCTAGCTCGGGCACCGGGGAG. Its protein is CATSRGPSSGTGE. The CDR3 in full is CATSRGPSSGTGELFF. The J gene is TRBJ2-2, the V gene TRBV15, with a weak D call TRBD2 (5 bases). Coverage ceases 3 residues before the CDR3 finishes, and the germline J gene fills in the end. The CDR3 runs to 16 residues. Trimming removed 1 base from V and 4 bases from J, with 13 bases in between. Germline CDR1 LNHNV, CDR2 YYDKDF (reference sequence).